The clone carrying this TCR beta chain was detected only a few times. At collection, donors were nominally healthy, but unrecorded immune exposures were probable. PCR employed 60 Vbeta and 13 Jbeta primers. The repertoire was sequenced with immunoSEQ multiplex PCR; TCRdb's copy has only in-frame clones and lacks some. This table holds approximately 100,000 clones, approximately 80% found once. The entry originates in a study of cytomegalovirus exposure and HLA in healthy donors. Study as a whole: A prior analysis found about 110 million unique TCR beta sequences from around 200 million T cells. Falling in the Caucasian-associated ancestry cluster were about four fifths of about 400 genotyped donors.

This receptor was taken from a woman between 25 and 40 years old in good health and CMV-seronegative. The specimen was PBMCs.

The CDR3 here is CASRIAGQDTQYF. The DNA for the CDR3 is TGTGCCAGCAGGATAGCGGGACAAGATACGCAGTATTTT. The chain couples TRBV6-5 to TRBJ2-3; 8 positions match TRBD2. The CDR3 spans 13 residues. Germline CDR1 MNHEY, CDR2 SVGAGI. The ends lost 6 bases at V and 5 bases at J; junction bases unmatched: 4.